This T cell receptor beta chain comes out of a study of metastatic and nonmetastatic thyroid tumors. Study-wide background: Across blood and tumor or nodule tissue, repertoires from malignant and benign thyroid patients were compared with one another.

V lost 2 bases and J 2 bases, leaving 13 bases between the germline ends. This CDR3 has 16 residues. Germline assignment: CDR1 KGHSH and CDR2 LQKENI. A remark on this clone: Antigen unknown.

In the original processing: The study took CDR3 differences across clinicopathological groups and made a distant-metastasis classifier for papillary thyroid cancer from them. TCRdb re-called the PCR reads through MiXCR. Clone size and V and J calls follow TCRdb, not the original study. The data hold approximately 40,000 clones, with over 40% observed a single time. All patients were untreated before thyroid surgery. General observations from the study: The reported finding was significantly higher TCR beta diversity in malignant thyroid tumors relative to benign nodules, in blood and tumor.

The sample taken for sequencing was tumor tissue. The chain couples TRBV18 to TRBJ1-3, with unresolved D. This TCR was sampled from a male donor with papillary thyroid cancer or a benign thyroid nodule (not recorded which). Some clones in this sample may be carry-over from other donors' samples. Written as DNA, the CDR3 is TGTGCCAGCTCACCAGTCGCGGGTGAAACTGGAAACACCATATATTTT. Encoded protein: CASSPVAGETGNTIYF. Filled out from reference TRBV18 and TRBJ1-3, the complete variable domain reads NAGVMQNPRHLVRRRGQEARLRCSPMKGHSHVYWYRQLPEEGLKFMVYLQKENIIDESGMPKERFSAEFPKEGPSILRIQQVVRGDSAAYFCASSPVAGETGNTIYFGEGSWLTVV.